The present TCR beta chain was sequenced within a study of blood T cells in healthy people across ages. Germline assignment: CDR1 LGHNA and CDR2 YNFKEQ. The CDR3 runs 15 residues. Trimming took 0 bases from V and 1 from J, leaving 9 bases between them. PCR was performed a second time for 7 to 11 cycles using a sample-barcoded 5' primer and a J-beta primer mix. From the 5' RACE reads, TCRdb called clonotypes with MiXCR, one entry per CDR3 protein. The sample holds approximately 780,000 distinct CDR3 sequences; approximately 24% are singletons and the top ten take around 3%. These data are also associated with another study on T cells of mothers and their children.

Source material: blood. This receptor was obtained from a boy younger than 18 in good health. The genes are TRBV4-2 and TRBJ2-5, with D possibly matching TRBD2 (5 bases). CDR3 nucleotide sequence: TGTGCCAGCAGCCAAGATCCCGGGGTCCAAGAGACCCAGTACTTC. Translating gives CASSQDPGVQETQYF.